This record covers a single TCR beta chain. In assigning cohorts, the study relied on participant-reported clinical history. Donors of Cohort 3 who recovered were those that had two negative PCRs, clearance, or symptom resolution. This record belongs to a study of blood T cell repertoires in COVID-19. Study-level information: T cells, B-cell-depleted T cells, or PBMCs supplied cDNA or gDNA.

The V and J ends lost 3 bases and 3 bases, in that order; junction bases with no gene match: 10. The CDR3 has 16 residues. Germline V gene data show CDR1 as SGHRS and CDR2 as YFSETQ. The data were produced by immunoSEQ multiplex PCR, yet TCRdb's version contains in-frame clones alone and is incomplete. The sample lists under 150,000 clones, around 83% occurring once. Specimen: PBMCs or T cells enriched from blood (not recorded which). J is TRBJ1-1 and V is TRBV5-1, with 8 bases fitting TRBD1. This clonotype was obtained from a man aged 25 to 40 who had recovered from COVID-19. The CDR3 nucleotides read TGCGCCAGCAGCTGGGGACCGACAGGGGCGGACACTGAAGCTTTCTTT. Protein product: CASSWGPTGADTEAFF.